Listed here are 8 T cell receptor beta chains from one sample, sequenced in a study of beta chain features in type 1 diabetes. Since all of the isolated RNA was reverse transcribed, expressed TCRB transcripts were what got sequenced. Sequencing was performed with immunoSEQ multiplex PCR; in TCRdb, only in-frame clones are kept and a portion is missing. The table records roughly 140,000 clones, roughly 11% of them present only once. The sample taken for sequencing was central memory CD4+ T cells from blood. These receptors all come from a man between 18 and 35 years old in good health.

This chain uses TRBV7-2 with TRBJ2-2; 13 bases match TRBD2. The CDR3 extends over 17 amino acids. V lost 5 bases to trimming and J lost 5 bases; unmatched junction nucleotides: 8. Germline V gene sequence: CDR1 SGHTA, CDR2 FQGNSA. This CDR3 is CASSRPGLAGYTGELFF. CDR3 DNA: TGTGCCAGCAGCCGTCCGGGACTAGCGGGATATACCGGGGAGCTGTTTTTT.

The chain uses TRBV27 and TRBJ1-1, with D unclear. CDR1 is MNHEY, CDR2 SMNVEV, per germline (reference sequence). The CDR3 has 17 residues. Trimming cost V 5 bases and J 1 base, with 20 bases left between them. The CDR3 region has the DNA TGTGCCAGCAGTCCCCCGAGGACCCTCTGGGGGAACACTGAAGCTTTCTTT. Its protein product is CASSPPRTLWGNTEAFF.

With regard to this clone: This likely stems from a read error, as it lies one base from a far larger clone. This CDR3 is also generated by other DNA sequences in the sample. The CDR3: CASRLALAGPASSGANVLTF. CDR3 DNA sequence: TGTGCCAGTCGCTTAGCCTTAGCCGGTCCAGCCTCGTCTGGGGCCAACGTCCTGACTTTC. The chain has TRBV12-2 and TRBJ2-6; the table's D call TRBD2 went unverified against the DNA. TRBV12-2 is a pseudogene segment. The CDR3 has 20 amino acids.

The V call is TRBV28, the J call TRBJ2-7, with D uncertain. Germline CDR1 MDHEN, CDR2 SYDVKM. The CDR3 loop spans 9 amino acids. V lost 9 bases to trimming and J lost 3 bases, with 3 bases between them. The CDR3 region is CASGYEQYF. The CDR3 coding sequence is TGTGCCAGTGGCTACGAGCAGTACTTC. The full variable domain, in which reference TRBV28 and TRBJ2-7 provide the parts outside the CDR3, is DVKVTQSSRYLVKRTGEKVFLECVQDMDHENMFWYRQDPGLGLRLIYFSYDVKMKEKGDIPEGYSVSREKKERFSLILESASTNQTSMYLCASGYEQYFGPGTRLTVT.

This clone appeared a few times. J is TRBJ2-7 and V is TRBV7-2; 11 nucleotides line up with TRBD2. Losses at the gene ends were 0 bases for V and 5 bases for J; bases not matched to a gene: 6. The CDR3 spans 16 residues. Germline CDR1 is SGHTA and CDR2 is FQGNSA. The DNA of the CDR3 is TGTGCCAGCAGCTTAGCGGGCCTAGCGGGAGGCCACGAGCAGTACTTC. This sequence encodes CASSLAGLAGGHEQYF.

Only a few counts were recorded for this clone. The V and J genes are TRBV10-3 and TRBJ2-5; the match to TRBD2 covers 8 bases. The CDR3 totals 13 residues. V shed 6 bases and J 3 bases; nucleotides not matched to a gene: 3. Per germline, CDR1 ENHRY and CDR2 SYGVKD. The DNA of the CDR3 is TGTGCCATCAGCCATAGCGGGAAAGAGACCCAGTACTTC. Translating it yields CAISHSGKETQYF.

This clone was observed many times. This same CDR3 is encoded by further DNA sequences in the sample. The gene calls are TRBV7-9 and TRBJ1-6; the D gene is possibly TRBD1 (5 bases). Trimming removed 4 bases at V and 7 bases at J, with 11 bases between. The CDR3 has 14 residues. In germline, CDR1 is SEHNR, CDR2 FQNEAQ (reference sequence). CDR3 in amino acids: CASSSGDSNSPLHF. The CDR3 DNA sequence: TGTGCCAGCAGCTCTGGGGACTCGAATTCACCCCTCCACTTT. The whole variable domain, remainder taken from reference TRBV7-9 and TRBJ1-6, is DTGVSQNPRHKITKRGQNVTFRCDPISEHNRLYWYRQTLGQGPEFLTYFQNEAQLEKSRLLSDRFSAERPKGSFSTLEIQRTEQGDSAMYLCASSSGDSNSPLHFGNGTRLTVT.

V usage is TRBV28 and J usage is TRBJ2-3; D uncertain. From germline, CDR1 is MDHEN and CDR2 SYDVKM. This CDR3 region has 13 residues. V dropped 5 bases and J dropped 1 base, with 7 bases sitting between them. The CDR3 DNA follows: TGTGCCAGCAGTCCTGGGCGCACAGATACGCAGTATTTT. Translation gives CASSPGRTDTQYF. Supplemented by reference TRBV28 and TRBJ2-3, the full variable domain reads DVKVTQSSRYLVKRTGEKVFLECVQDMDHENMFWYRQDPGLGLRLIYFSYDVKMKEKGDIPEGYSVSREKKERFSLILESASTNQTSMYLCASSPGRTDTQYFGPGTRLTVL.